The clone carrying this TCR beta chain was seen at least ten times. The antigen is unknown. Noted time point: newly diagnosed GD, antithyroid drugs for less than 3 months. Researchers made the TCR library from RNA that was extracted from PBMCs. This entry is derived from a study of regulatory T cells in long-lasting Graves disease. Study-level findings and limits: Graves' patients with persistent disease showed TCR diversity lower than patients newly diagnosed.

Deletions cut 1 base from V and 1 base from J, with 14 bases between. CDR3 length: 18 amino acids. CDR1 and CDR2 (germline): MDHEN, SYDVKM. According to the study, TCR beta libraries were built with iRepertoire HTBI primers and CDR3-region Arm-PCR. MiXCR, run by TCRdb on the multiplex PCR reads, gives a single entry per CDR3 protein. The sample yields 450,000 to 650,000 distinct CDR3 sequences, about 16% seen once. These data also formed part of another study, on T cells in Graves' hyperthyroidism and ophthalmopathy. That source notes: The definition of stable Graves' hyperthyroidism was no ophthalmopathy progression within 18 months. HTBI primers were used for first-round RT-PCR of the TCR CDR3.

This clonotype originated in a woman aged 40 to 65 with Graves disease. The sample in question was peripheral blood mononuclear cells (PBMCs), obtained at new diagnosis, from a patient treated with antithyroid drugs. The chain recombines TRBV28 with TRBJ1-6, with D possibly matching TRBD1 (6 bases). The CDR3 DNA is TGTGCCAGCAGTTTATTGGAGGACAGAGGGTCCTATAATTCACCCCTCCACTTT. Translated, it gives CASSLLEDRGSYNSPLHF.